The rows below give T cell receptor beta chains drawn from one sample of a study of blood T cell repertoires in COVID-19. Sequenced by immunoSEQ multiplex PCR; TCRdb stores in-frame clones only, minus some. There are 360,000 or so clones in the sample; roughly 87% occur only once, and about 3% lies in the top ten. Sequenced sample: PBMCs or T cells enriched from blood (not recorded which). The receptors stem from a woman between 25 and 40 years old who had recovered from COVID-19. The CDR3 runs from the conserved cysteine through the conserved F or W. Each record gives: clone size, J gene, V gene, D gene, CDR3 protein, CDR3 DNA. The D gene is left open where the match is weak. Where a row states a size, it is once, few, many or the class of an expanded clone; other rows omit it.

NA,TRBJ1-2,TRBV6-5,TRBD1,CASSSEGTGTGYGYTF,TGTGCCAGCAGTTCCGAAGGGACAGGGACTGGCTATGGCTACACCTTC
NA,TRBJ1-5,TRBV6-2/TRBV6-3,NA,CASSYAGENNQPQHF,TGTGCCAGCAGTTACGCAGGGGAGAACAATCAGCCCCAGCATTTT
NA,TRBJ2-5,TRBV28,TRBD2,CASRSGGENQETQYF,TGTGCCAGCAGGTCGGGAGGAGAGAACCAAGAGACCCAGTACTTC
NA,TRBJ2-5,TRBV24-1,NA,CATSALSGHLQETQYF,TGTGCCACCAGTGCCCTCAGCGGGCATCTCCAAGAGACCCAGTACTTC
NA,TRBJ1-2,TRBV4-2,NA,CASSQDRGGGYGYTF,TGTGCCAGCAGCCAAGACAGGGGCGGGGGCTATGGCTACACCTTC
NA,TRBJ1-5,TRBV10-2,TRBD1,CASSGQGNQPQHF,TGCGCCAGCAGTGGACAGGGGAACCAGCCCCAGCATTTT
NA,TRBJ1-5,TRBV19,NA,CASSIVRLGNQPQHF,TGTGCCAGTAGTATAGTAAGACTGGGCAATCAGCCCCAGCATTTT
few,TRBJ1-4,TRBV29-1,TRBD1,CSVFGQGGAEKLFF,TGCAGCGTTTTCGGACAGGGTGGGGCTGAAAAACTGTTTTTT
NA,TRBJ1-1,TRBV29-1,NA,CSGTDLNTEAFF,TGCAGCGGGACAGATTTGAACACTGAAGCTTTCTTT
NA,TRBJ2-7,TRBV5-1,NA,CASSHSGANEQYF,TGCGCCAGCAGCCATAGCGGAGCCAACGAGCAGTACTTC
NA,TRBJ1-5,TRBV19,TRBD1,CASNRDRGSYSNQPQHF,TGTGCCAGTAACCGGGACAGGGGATCATATAGCAATCAGCCCCAGCATTTT
once,TRBJ1-2,TRBV11-2,NA,CASSLDRHSGRDGYTF,TGTGCCAGCAGCTTAGATCGGCACTCAGGGAGGGACGGCTACACCTTC
NA,TRBJ1-1,TRBV10-1,TRBD1,CASSLDRATEAFF,TGCGCCAGCAGTTTGGACAGGGCCACTGAAGCTTTCTTT
NA,TRBJ1-1,TRBV15,TRBD1,CATSSRDRENTEAFF,TGTGCCACCAGCAGCCGGGACAGAGAGAACACTGAAGCTTTCTTT
NA,TRBJ2-2,TRBV7-3,TRBD2,CASSFLSGGTNTGELFF,TGTGCCAGCAGCTTTCTTAGCGGGGGGACGAACACCGGGGAGCTGTTTTTT
NA,TRBJ2-1,TRBV7-9,TRBD2,CASSFGLAAGSYNEQFF,TGTGCCAGCAGCTTCGGGCTAGCGGCTGGCTCCTACAATGAGCAGTTCTTC
NA,TRBJ2-5,TRBV2,NA,CASSGSPVGETQYF,TGTGCCAGCAGTGGGAGCCCGGTCGGGGAGACCCAGTACTTC
NA,TRBJ1-2,TRBV5-1,NA,CASSLVGRGVLGTGGYTF,TGCGCCAGCAGCTTGGTCGGGCGCGGGGTCCTCGGTACCGGTGGCTACACCTTC
NA,TRBJ2-5,TRBV7-6,TRBD2,CASSEAGGGETQYF,TGTGCCAGCAGCGAAGCGGGAGGCGGAGAGACCCAGTACTTC
NA,TRBJ2-1,TRBV24-1,NA,CATEVSPDNEQFF,TGTGCCACCGAGGTCAGCCCCGACAATGAGCAGTTCTTC
NA,TRBJ2-7,TRBV20-1,NA,CSASHTSSYEQYF,TGCAGTGCTAGTCATACAAGCTCCTACGAGCAGTACTTC
NA,TRBJ2-3,TRBV10-3,NA,CAISGAFSTDTQYF,TGTGCCATCAGTGGAGCTTTTAGCACAGATACGCAGTATTTT
NA,TRBJ1-5,TRBV10-3,TRBD1,CAISPGTGGRAEGNQPQHF,TGTGCCATCAGTCCCGGGACAGGGGGTAGGGCAGAGGGCAATCAGCCCCAGCATTTT
NA,TRBJ1-3,TRBV5-5,TRBD1,CASSFGQGDDTIYF,TGTGCCAGCAGCTTCGGACAGGGGGATGACACCATATATTTT
NA,TRBJ2-7,TRBV24-1,TRBD1,CATSTGGVNEQYF,TGTGCCACCAGTACAGGGGGCGTCAACGAGCAGTACTTC
NA,TRBJ1-6,TRBV19,TRBD1,CASSSDRVLSPLHF,TGTGCCAGTAGTAGTGACAGGGTACTTTCACCCCTCCACTTT
NA,TRBJ1-1,TRBV19,TRBD1,CASRDTGVLMNTEAFF,TGTGCCAGTAGGGATACAGGGGTCCTGATGAACACTGAAGCTTTCTTT
NA,TRBJ1-1,TRBV19,NA,CASSWRGMNTEAFF,TGTGCCAGTAGCTGGAGGGGAATGAACACTGAAGCTTTCTTT
NA,TRBJ1-6,TRBV5-1,NA,CASSSEGSPLHF,TGCGCCAGCAGCTCCGAGGGTTCACCCCTCCACTTT
NA,TRBJ2-7,TRBV6-5,TRBD2,CASSYSLAGAPYF,TGTGCCAGCAGTTACTCGCTAGCGGGAGCACCGTACTTC
NA,TRBJ2-7,TRBV28,NA,CASSIIDRAYEQYF,TGTGCCAGCAGTATCATCGACAGAGCCTACGAGCAGTACTTC
NA,TRBJ2-5,TRBV4-1,NA,CASRPASGETQYF,TGCGCCAGCAGACCCGCCTCGGGAGAGACCCAGTACTTC
NA,TRBJ2-5,TRBV3-1/TRBV3-2,NA,CASSRLGETQYF,TGTGCCAGCAGCCGACTCGGAGAGACCCAGTACTTC
once,TRBJ2-7,TRBV27,TRBD2,CASSLRSGISYEQYF,TGTGCCAGCAGTTTACGGAGCGGGATCTCCTACGAGCAGTACTTC
NA,TRBJ1-1,TRBV2,TRBD1,CASRGTAVNTEAFF,TGTGCCAGCAGGGGGACAGCTGTGAACACTGAAGCTTTCTTT
NA,TRBJ1-1,TRBV18,NA,CASSPSTRNTEAFF,TGTGCCAGCTCACCATCAACACGGAACACTGAAGCTTTCTTT
NA,TRBJ2-1,TRBV6-4,TRBD1,CASSAEGQGSYNEQFF,TGTGCCAGCAGTGCCGAGGGACAGGGATCTTACAATGAGCAGTTCTTC
NA,TRBJ2-7,TRBV14,TRBD2,CASSHRTSGGERPYEQYF,TGTGCCAGCAGCCACCGAACGTCCGGGGGGGAGAGACCCTACGAGCAGTACTTC
NA,TRBJ1-2,TRBV19,NA,CASSLRSGTRLYGYTF,TGTGCCAGTAGCCTAAGGTCGGGAACTCGGTTATATGGCTACACCTTC
NA,TRBJ2-2,TRBV4-2,TRBD1,CASSPRWTGATGELFF,TGTGCCAGCAGCCCAAGATGGACAGGGGCCACCGGGGAGCTGTTTTTT
NA,TRBJ2-7,TRBV7-9,NA,CASSVQGITYEQYF,TGTGCCAGCAGCGTACAGGGTATTACGTACGAGCAGTACTTC
NA,TRBJ2-5,TRBV18,NA,CASSPPLPGHSETQYF,TGTGCCAGCTCACCACCGCTCCCGGGACATAGCGAGACCCAGTACTTC
NA,TRBJ2-7,TRBV30,TRBD1,CAWSMGTGSLEQYF,TGTGCCTGGAGTATGGGGACAGGGAGTCTCGAGCAGTACTTC
once,TRBJ2-7,TRBV28,TRBD1,CASQDRENYEQYF,TGTGCCAGCCAGGACAGGGAAAACTACGAGCAGTACTTC
NA,TRBJ1-2,TRBV28,TRBD1,CASRSSGQEQYGYTF,TGTGCCAGCAGGTCTTCGGGACAGGAGCAATATGGCTACACCTTC
NA,TRBJ1-4,TRBV5-8,TRBD1,CASSLGQGGANEKLFF,TGTGCCAGCAGCCTCGGACAGGGAGGGGCTAATGAAAAACTGTTTTTT
few,TRBJ2-5,TRBV7-2,NA,CASSRELEQTQYF,TGTGCCAGCAGCCGGGAACTAGAGCAGACCCAGTACTTC
NA,TRBJ2-5,TRBV7-7,NA,CASRSGETQYF,TGTGCTAGCAGATCCGGAGAGACCCAGTACTTC
NA,TRBJ2-1,TRBV11-1,TRBD1,CASSSVGQGVQFF,TGTGCCAGCAGCTCCGTGGGGCAGGGGGTGCAGTTCTTC
NA,TRBJ2-1,TRBV24-1,TRBD2,CATSDFKRLAGSNEQFF,TGTGCCACCAGTGATTTTAAACGACTAGCGGGGTCCAATGAGCAGTTCTTC
NA,TRBJ1-2,TRBV11-2,NA,CASSLDLWQAENGYTF,TGTGCCAGCAGCTTAGATCTTTGGCAGGCTGAAAATGGCTACACCTTC
NA,TRBJ1-1,TRBV5-1,NA,CASSLARDKRYTEAFF,TGCGCCAGCAGCTTAGCCCGGGACAAAAGGTACACTGAAGCTTTCTTT